This TCR beta chain was sequenced in a study of metastatic and nonmetastatic thyroid tumors. Through MiXCR, TCRdb re-clonotyped the PCR reads. The repertoire holds 25,000 or so clones, with around a quarter as singletons. Ten or more counts support this clone. The CDR3 covers 14 residues. CDR1 and CDR2 (germline): GTSNPN, SVGIG (reference sequence). Trimming stripped 0 bases from V and 6 bases from J, with 12 bases between. None of the patients had undergone any treatment ahead of thyroid surgery. The chain recombines TRBV30 with TRBJ1-5, with D possibly matching TRBD1 (5 bases). Sequences were obtained from blood. This clonotype originated in a female donor with papillary thyroid cancer or a benign thyroid nodule (not recorded which). Some clones in this sample may be carry-over from other donors' samples. The CDR3 is CAWSVSGRGQPQHF. The CDR3 bases are TGTGCCTGGAGTGTATCAGGGAGGGGTCAGCCCCAGCATTTT.